The 20 T cell receptor beta chains reported below all come from one sample, sequenced in a study of a mutant IDH1 vaccine in newly diagnosed glioma. Which antigens these TCRs recognize remains unknown. Time point here: week 5, during vaccination. The vaccine gave 300 ug of a 20-mer mutant IDH1 peptide subcutaneously per dose. Profiling relied on immunoSEQ multiplex PCR, and the TCRdb table lists in-frame clones only, not all of them. The table shows 50,000 or so clones, with roughly 73% occurring only once. The sequencing here drew on PBMCs, taken from a glioma patient whose treatment included an IDH1 peptide vaccine. The receptors stem from a woman aged 40 to 55 with glioma.

The chain combines TRBV29-1 with TRBJ1-1; no reliable D call. This CDR3 region has 13 residues. V lost 5 bases to trimming and J lost 0 bases, with 10 bases between them. Germline V gene data show CDR1 as SQVTM and CDR2 as ANQGSEA. CDR3 sequence: CSVRGGMNTEAFF. The CDR3 coding sequence is TGCAGCGTTAGAGGAGGGATGAACACTGAAGCTTTCTTT.

This clone appeared a few times. J is TRBJ1-1 and V is TRBV2; weak D call: TRBD1 (6 bases). V was shortened by 7 bases and J by 5 bases, with 23 bases between the two germline ends. Germline V CDR1 and CDR2: SNHLY, FYNNEI. The CDR3 consists of 16 residues. CDR3 amino acids: CASTAGGGRGWTEAFF. In DNA form, the CDR3 reads TGTGCCAGCACCGCCGGGGGGGGGCGGGGATGGACTGAAGCTTTCTTT.

The CDR3 DNA follows: TGTGCCAGTAGTATGTGGGACACCATCAACTATGGCTACACCTTC. It translates to CASSMWDTINYGYTF. The chain links TRBV19 to TRBJ1-2, with a possible D match to TRBD1 (6 bases). CDR1 is LNHDA and CDR2 is SQIVND in the germline V gene (reference sequence). Between the trimmed V and J ends, which lost 3 bases and 2 bases, there was a span of 13 bases. This CDR3 is built from 15 residues.

This sequence joins TRBV6-5 and TRBJ1-2; D remains ambiguous. This CDR3 region has 14 residues. CDR1 and CDR2 from the germline V gene are MNHEY and SVGAGI. Trimming removed 3 bases at V and 2 bases at J, with 10 bases between. CDR3 nucleotide sequence: TGTGCCAGCAGTTATGGACGGTCCAACTATGGCTACACCTTC. Its protein is CASSYGRSNYGYTF.

The chain has TRBV6-1 and TRBJ2-5; 8 positions match TRBD2. Germline CDR1 reads MNHNS; CDR2 reads SASEGT. The CDR3 loop spans 14 amino acids. V shed 2 bases and J 5 bases; nucleotides not matched to a gene: 4. The CDR3 DNA follows: TGTGCCAGCAGTGAACGGGGGGGTGGGGAGACCCAGTACTTC. Amino acids: CASSERGGGETQYF.

V is TRBV19 and J is TRBJ2-7; D ambiguous. Germline V lookup: CDR1 LNHDA, CDR2 SQIVND (reference sequence). The CDR3 is made up of 13 amino acids. V lost 10 bases, J lost 0 bases, and 13 bases lay in between. The CDR3 DNA reads as TGTGCCACGGGTTCGGCAGTCTCCTACGAGCAGTACTTC. It encodes CATGSAVSYEQYF.

The chain links TRBV10-1 to TRBJ1-1; D not resolved. Germline values: CDR1 WNHNN, CDR2 SYGVQD (reference sequence). CDR3 length equals 12 residues. V was pared by 5 bases and J by 9 bases, with 13 bases between. The CDR3 bases are TGCGCCAGCAGTACCTCCGGGAGTAAAGCTTTCTTT. This encodes CASSTSGSKAFF.

The chain has TRBV5-1 and TRBJ2-5; possibly TRBD2 for D (6 bases). This CDR3 has 14 residues. V was trimmed by 4 bases and J by 7 bases, leaving 17 bases between them. From germline, CDR1 is SGHRS and CDR2 YFSETQ. The CDR3 region has the DNA TGCGCCAGCAGCCCCCGGGGAGGCCGGGGGACCCAGTACTTC. As protein: CASSPRGGRGTQYF.

As DNA, the CDR3 is TGTGCCAGCAGCCGGACAGGAAACACCGGGGAGCTGTTTTTT. It translates to CASSRTGNTGELFF. J is TRBJ2-2 and V is TRBV5-5, with 7 bases identical to TRBD1. J lost 2 bases, V lost 4 bases, and 2 bases had no gene match. The CDR3 totals 14 residues. Germline lookup yields CDR1 SGHKS and CDR2 YYEKEE (reference sequence).

The V gene is TRBV5-6, the J gene TRBJ1-1, with D possibly matching TRBD1 (6 bases). From germline, CDR1 is SGHDT and CDR2 YYEEEE. With 4 bases removed from V and 4 bases from J, the gap between germline ends came to 11 bases. The CDR3 runs to 13 residues. This CDR3 is CASSVQGPTEAFF. CDR3 bases: TGTGCCAGCAGCGTACAGGGCCCCACTGAAGCTTTCTTT.

CDR3 residues: CASSPVGQGNQPQHF. The CDR3 DNA sequence: TGCGCCAGCTCCCCCGTGGGGCAGGGGAATCAGCCCCAGCATTTT. The V call is TRBV5-1, the J call TRBJ1-5; D may be TRBD1 (6 bases). V lost 7 bases and J 4 bases, leaving 18 bases between the germline ends. Germline V lookup: CDR1 SGHRS, CDR2 YFSETQ. CDR3 size: 15 residues.

V is TRBV6-1 and J is TRBJ1-6; a weak D match, TRBD1 (6 bases). Germline CDR1 is MNHNS and CDR2 is SASEGT. Deletions cut 2 bases from V and 5 bases from J, with 19 bases between. The CDR3 is 18 amino acids. CDR3 region: CASSESRGRKSNNSPLHF. CDR3 coding DNA: TGTGCCAGCAGTGAATCCAGGGGAAGAAAATCGAATAATTCACCCCTCCACTTT.

The gene calls are TRBV5-1 and TRBJ2-4, with 9 bases matching TRBD2. The CDR3 has 15 residues. With 0 bases clipped from V and 8 bases from J, the junction kept 6 bases outside the gene matches. In germline, CDR1 is SGHRS, CDR2 YFSETQ. CDR3 bases: TGCGCCAGCAGCTTGGGACGGTCTAGCGGGGACATTCAGTACTTC. Amino acid sequence: CASSLGRSSGDIQYF.

This sequence joins TRBV6-6 and TRBJ2-1, with D hard to call. V lost 0 bases, J lost 9 bases, and 12 bases lay in between. The CDR3 is 14 amino acids. Germline V lookup: CDR1 MNHNY, CDR2 SVGAGI (reference sequence). The CDR3 coding sequence is TGTGCCAGCAGTTACTCCCCCGAATTTTTTGAGCAGTTCTTC. Its protein is CASSYSPEFFEQFF.

The chain carries TRBV7-2 and TRBJ2-7; a weak D match, TRBD1 (6 bases). Germline loops: CDR1 SGHTA, CDR2 FQGNSA. Between the trimmed V and J ends, which lost 5 bases and 6 bases, there was a span of 20 bases. The CDR3 totals 15 residues. The CDR3 nucleotides are TGTGCCAGCAGCCGGGCAGGGGTGATTGTCACCGAGCAGTACTTC. It yields the protein CASSRAGVIVTEQYF.

This clone was detected only once. The chain has TRBV6-6 and TRBJ2-7; 9 nucleotides line up with TRBD1. V dropped 7 bases and J dropped 7; count of bases not matched to a gene: 14. The germline gives CDR1 MNHNY, CDR2 SVGAGI (reference sequence). This CDR3 region has 15 residues. DNA of the CDR3: TGTGCCAGCACCACCTCTGGGACAGGGATAGGGGAGCAGTACTTC. Its translation: CASTTSGTGIGEQYF.

V gene TRBV29-1 combines with J gene TRBJ1-3, with 8 positions matching TRBD1. The CDR3 sequence is 14 residues long. V gave up 6 bases and J gave up 4 bases; unmatched junction bases: 8. Germline assignment: CDR1 SQVTM and CDR2 ANQGSEA. The CDR3 DNA is TGCAGCGTGGCGAGGACAGGGAGCGGAAACACCATATATTTT. Its protein is CSVARTGSGNTIYF.

The genes are TRBV9 and TRBJ1-1; no clear D. V was trimmed by 0 bases and J by 3 bases, leaving 6 bases between them. Germline V CDR1 and CDR2: SGDLS, YYNGEE. The CDR3 is 13 amino acids. The DNA of the CDR3 is TGTGCCAGCAGCGTAGAGGGATACACTGAAGCTTTCTTT. As protein: CASSVEGYTEAFF.

The rearrangement joins TRBV19 to TRBJ1-2; D gene unclear. The CDR3 is made up of 12 amino acids. Germline assignment: CDR1 LNHDA and CDR2 SQIVND (reference sequence). The germline V and J ends were trimmed by 7 bases and 3 bases, with 9 bases remaining between them. CDR3 coding DNA: TGTGCCAGTAAGGGCGGATACTATGGCTACACCTTC. Translated: CASKGGYYGYTF.

The V and J genes are TRBV9 and TRBJ1-1; no firm D call. The ends were cut back, 3 bases at V and 2 bases at J, with 5 bases in the middle. The germline V gene encodes CDR1 SGDLS and CDR2 YYNGEE. This CDR3 is built from 12 residues. Here the CDR3 reads CASSALNTEAFF. In nucleotides, the CDR3 is TGTGCCAGCAGCGCATTAAACACTGAAGCTTTCTTT.